These 15 T cell receptor beta chains were sequenced from one sample in a study of T cell repertoires in cytomegalovirus infection (dated by TCRdb to the late 2010s). In the paper's terms, the treatment or condition label means: in vitro stimulation with specific CMV peptide epitopes to enrich CMV-specific T cells. Data came from an Illumina HiSeq 1500. Clones were called with MiXCR by TCRdb after fastp trimmed the public reads at Q25, and only in-frame beta chains were retained. Each entry is one CDR3 protein sequence, shown with its most common DNA and genes. This sample gives about 24,000 distinct CDR3 sequences in total; 20% to 25% of them show up just once. The ten largest make up over 80% of the sample. Their antigens remain unidentified. This specimen was CD8+ T cells from cultured PBMCs, taken from culture after CMV antigen stimulation. The receptors here all came from a human donor in good health (CMV status not recorded). Some clones in this sample may be carry-over from other donors' samples.

This clonotype has at least ten counts. The CDR3 sequence is CASTDGTVSYEQYF. The CDR3 bases are TGTGCCAGCACCGATGGGACGGTGTCCTACGAGCAGTACTTC. This chain uses TRBV7-9 with TRBJ2-7, with D perhaps TRBD1 or TRBD2 (5 bases each). The length of the CDR3 is 14 residues. Between the trimmed V and J ends, which lost 7 bases and 1 base, there was a span of 14 bases. CDR1 and CDR2 (germline): SEHNR, FQNEAQ (reference sequence).

This clonotype was observed many times. This chain joins TRBV7-9 and TRBJ1-2; D unclear. The CDR3 has 15 residues. Trimming cost V 2 bases and J 4 bases, with 14 bases left between them. The germline CDR1 and CDR2 sequences are SEHNR and FQNEAQ (reference sequence). The CDR3 DNA follows: TGTGCCAGCAGCTTACCCTCGGGCCGTAGCTATGGCTACACCTTC. Translating gives CASSLPSGRSYGYTF.

The rearrangement links TRBV3-1 to TRBJ2-5, with 8 bases fitting TRBD1. The ends lost 4 bases at V and 0 bases at J; junction bases unmatched: 7. Per germline, CDR1 LGHDT and CDR2 YNNKEL (reference sequence). The CDR3 is 16 residues long. The CDR3 nucleotides read TGTGCCAGCAGCCGCAGGGGGCTGGGGTACCAAGAGACCCAGTACTTC. It codes for CASSRRGLGYQETQYF.

This clonotype occurred many times. The chain combines TRBV4-1 with TRBJ1-2; D gene ambiguous. CDR1 is MGHRA, CDR2 YSYEKL, per germline. V lost 3 bases and J lost 5, with 13 bases in between. The CDR3 extends over 14 amino acids. The CDR3 sequence is CASSQEGLWYGYTF. The CDR3 nucleotides read TGCGCCAGCAGCCAGGAGGGATTGTGGTATGGCTACACCTTC.

The V gene is TRBV6-1, the J gene TRBJ1-1; D is perhaps TRBD1 (6 bases). V was pared by 5 bases and J by 2 bases, with 15 bases between. Germline loops: CDR1 MNHNS, CDR2 SASEGT. CDR3 length equals 15 residues. CDR3 region: CASSQYPGTNTEAFF. The CDR3 DNA follows: TGTGCCAGCAGTCAGTACCCCGGGACAAACACTGAAGCTTTCTTT.

This clonotype has a handful of counts. The genes are TRBV6-2 or TRBV6-3 and TRBJ2-1; 9 bases fit TRBD2. The V gene's germline CDR1 is MNHEY and CDR2 SVGEGT. Trimming removed 5 bases from V and 4 bases from J; junction bases left unmatched: 12. The CDR3 contains 17 residues. The CDR3 is CASSELLGRGGYNEQFF. As DNA, the CDR3 is TGTGCCAGCAGTGAATTGTTGGGGCGGGGGGGTTACAATGAGCAGTTCTTC.

This clonotype came up a few times. This chain links TRBV29-1 with TRBJ2-5; D is uncertain. Trimming took 0 bases from V and 5 from J, leaving 13 bases between them. The germline V gene encodes CDR1 SQVTM and CDR2 ANQGSEA. The CDR3 totals 14 residues. The CDR3 reads CSVEDLPLVETQYF. The CDR3 DNA is TGCAGCGTTGAAGATCTTCCCCTTGTGGAGACCCAGTACTTC.

The CDR3 region has the DNA TGTGCCAGCAGCCTATCAGGGACACTTCCATTAAGCGGGGAGCTGTTTTTT. Its protein is CASSLSGTLPLSGELFF. The V call is TRBV11-2, the J call TRBJ2-2, with a weak D call TRBD1 (6 bases). Germline V gene sequence: CDR1 SGHAT, CDR2 FQNNGV. Trimming took off 5 bases at V and 7 bases at J, with 23 bases between the two ends. The CDR3 totals 17 residues.

This clonotype was counted only a few times. This chain links TRBV29-1 with TRBJ2-7; 8 positions agree with TRBD1. J was trimmed by 3 bases and V by 7 bases; bases with no gene match: 8. Germline V lookup: CDR1 SQVTM, CDR2 ANQGSEA. CDR3 length: 13 residues. The CDR3 DNA is TGCAGCGCCGGACAGGGAGGAGACTACGAGCAGTACTTC. As protein: CSAGQGGDYEQYF.

This clonotype was counted between two and nine times. The rearrangement uses TRBV6-5 and TRBJ2-3; D unresolved. CDR3 size: 15 residues. Germline V CDR1 and CDR2: MNHEY, SVGAGI. The germline V and J ends were trimmed by 0 bases and 2 bases, with 9 bases remaining between them. CDR3 protein: CASSYSQIITDTQYF. DNA for the CDR3: TGTGCCAGCAGTTACTCACAGATAATCACAGATACGCAGTATTTT.

This clonotype was detected only a few times. This chain uses TRBV27 with TRBJ2-5, with TRBD2 matching 11 bases. This CDR3 region has 16 residues. The germline CDR1 and CDR2 sequences are MNHEY and SMNVEV (reference sequence). The ends lost 1 base at V and 4 bases at J; junction bases unmatched: 5. CDR3 sequence: CASSLLAGGPGETQYF. The CDR3 DNA reads as TGTGCCAGCAGTTTATTAGCGGGGGGGCCTGGAGAGACCCAGTACTTC.

This clonotype was detected only a few times. This chain links TRBV14 with TRBJ2-7; D is ambiguous. V lost 0 bases to trimming and J lost 4 bases, with 7 bases between them. Germline CDR1 reads SGHDN; CDR2 reads FVKESK. The CDR3 runs to 13 residues. The CDR3 sequence: CASSQDLGYEQYF. The CDR3, as DNA: TGTGCCAGCAGCCAAGATCTCGGATACGAGCAGTACTTC.

This chain joins TRBV11-2 and TRBJ2-5; the D gene is possibly TRBD2 (6 bases). Germline V CDR1 and CDR2: SGHAT, FQNNGV. This CDR3 is 15 amino acids long. Trimming took off 2 bases at V and 0 bases at J, with 10 bases between the two ends. The CDR3 region has the DNA TGTGCCAGCAGCTTACAGGGACTGGACCAAGAGACCCAGTACTTC. It specifies CASSLQGLDQETQYF.

V and J are TRBV11-2 and TRBJ1-2; 8 nucleotides align to TRBD1. With V trimmed by 7 bases and J by 8 bases, 15 bases remained unmatched. Germline CDR1 and CDR2: SGHAT and FQNNGV. The CDR3 contains 15 residues. The CDR3 nucleotides read TGTGCCAGCACCGGAGGCGCAGGGGGCGCGAGGGGCTACACCTTC. Translated: CASTGGAGGARGYTF. The whole variable domain, remainder taken from reference TRBV11-2 and TRBJ1-2, is EAGVAQSPRYKIIEKRQSVAFWCNPISGHATLYWYQQILGQGPKLLIQFQNNGVVDDSQLPKDRFSAERLKGVDSTLKIQPAKLEDSAVYLCASTGGAGGARGYTFGSGTRLTVV.

This clonotype was found a few times. The chain couples TRBV9 to TRBJ2-7, with a weak D call TRBD2 (6 bases). Trimming removed 4 bases at V and 2 bases at J, with 19 bases between. There are 16 residues in the CDR3. The germline CDR1 and CDR2 sequences are SGDLS and YYNGEE. The CDR3 region is CASSPRGGGNPYEQYF. The CDR3 nucleotides read TGTGCCAGCAGCCCCCGAGGCGGAGGGAACCCCTACGAGCAGTACTTC.